Following are 3 T cell receptor beta chains from one sample sequenced in a study of cytomegalovirus exposure and HLA in healthy donors. Vbeta (60) and Jbeta (13) primers were used in the PCR. Some clones are missing from TCRdb's copy, which holds only in-frame ones; the method was immunoSEQ multiplex PCR. The sample holds 100,000 to 150,000 clones, around 71% seen once. The sample consisted of PBMCs. The receptors come from a woman aged 60 to 75 in good health and CMV-seropositive.

The rearrangement joins TRBV7-9 to TRBJ1-1, with a possible D match to TRBD1 (6 bases). CDR1 is SEHNR and CDR2 is FQNEAQ in the germline V gene (reference sequence). This CDR3 is built from 14 residues. Trimming cost V 2 bases and J 7 bases, with 14 bases left between them. The CDR3: CASSLSLQGDEAFF. In DNA, the CDR3 is TGTGCCAGCAGCTTATCCCTACAGGGTGATGAAGCTTTCTTT.

CDR3 bases: TGTGCCAGCAGTGAATCCATCTATTCCAATCAGCCCCAGCATTTT. It codes for CASSESIYSNQPQHF. The chain is built from TRBV6-1 and TRBJ1-5; D is unclear. Trimming cost V 2 bases and J 3 bases, with 11 bases left between them. Germline V CDR1 and CDR2: MNHNS, SASEGT. This CDR3 region has 15 residues.

The chain employs TRBV29-1 and TRBJ2-2; D possibly corresponds to TRBD2 (6 bases). Germline CDR1 SQVTM, CDR2 ANQGSEA. This CDR3 comprises 12 residues. Deletions cut 4 bases from V and 5 bases from J, with 8 bases between. In DNA form, the CDR3 reads TGCAGCGTTGCGGGGGTTACCGGGGAGCTGTTTTTT. Its protein is CSVAGVTGELFF.